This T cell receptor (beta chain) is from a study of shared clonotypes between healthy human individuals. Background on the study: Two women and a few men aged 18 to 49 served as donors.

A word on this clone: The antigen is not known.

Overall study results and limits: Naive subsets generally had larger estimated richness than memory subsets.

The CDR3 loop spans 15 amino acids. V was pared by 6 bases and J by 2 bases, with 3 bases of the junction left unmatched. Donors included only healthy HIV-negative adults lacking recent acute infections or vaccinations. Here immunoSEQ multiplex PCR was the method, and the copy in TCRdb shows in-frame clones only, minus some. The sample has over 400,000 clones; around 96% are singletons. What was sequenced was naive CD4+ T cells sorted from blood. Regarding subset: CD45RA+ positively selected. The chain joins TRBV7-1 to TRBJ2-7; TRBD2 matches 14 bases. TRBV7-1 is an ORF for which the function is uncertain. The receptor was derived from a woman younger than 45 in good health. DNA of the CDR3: TGTGCCAGCAGGCCGACTAGCGGGAGGGCCTACGAGCAGTACTTC. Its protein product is CASRPTSGRAYEQYF.